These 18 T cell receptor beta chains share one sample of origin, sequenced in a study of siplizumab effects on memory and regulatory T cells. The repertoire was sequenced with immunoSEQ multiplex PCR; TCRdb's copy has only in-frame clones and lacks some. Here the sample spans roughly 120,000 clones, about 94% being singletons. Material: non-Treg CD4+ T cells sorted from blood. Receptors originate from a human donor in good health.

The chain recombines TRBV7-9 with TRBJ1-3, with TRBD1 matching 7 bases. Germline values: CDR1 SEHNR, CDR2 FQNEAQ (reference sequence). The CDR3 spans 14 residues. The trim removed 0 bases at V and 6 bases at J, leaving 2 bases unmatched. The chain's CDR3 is CASSLAGTANTIYF. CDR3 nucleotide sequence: TGTGCCAGCAGCTTAGCAGGGACAGCAAACACCATATATTTT.

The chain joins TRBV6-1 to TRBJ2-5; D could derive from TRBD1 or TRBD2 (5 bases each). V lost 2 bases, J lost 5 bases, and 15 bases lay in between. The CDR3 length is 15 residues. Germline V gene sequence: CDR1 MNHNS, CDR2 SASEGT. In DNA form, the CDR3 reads TGTGCCAGCAGTGAAAGATGGGGGTTTGGGGAGACCCAGTACTTC. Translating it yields CASSERWGFGETQYF.

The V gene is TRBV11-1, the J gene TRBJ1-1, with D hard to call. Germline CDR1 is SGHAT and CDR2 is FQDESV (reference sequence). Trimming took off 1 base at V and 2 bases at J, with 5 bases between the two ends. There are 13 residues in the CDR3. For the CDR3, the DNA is TGTGCCAGCAGCTTAGGCGTAAACACTGAAGCTTTCTTT. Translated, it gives CASSLGVNTEAFF. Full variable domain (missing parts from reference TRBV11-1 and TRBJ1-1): EAEVAQSPRYKITEKSQAVAFWCDPISGHATLYWYRQILGQGPELLVQFQDESVVDDSQLPKDRFSAERLKGVDSTLKIQPAELGDSAMYLCASSLGVNTEAFFGQGTRLTVV.

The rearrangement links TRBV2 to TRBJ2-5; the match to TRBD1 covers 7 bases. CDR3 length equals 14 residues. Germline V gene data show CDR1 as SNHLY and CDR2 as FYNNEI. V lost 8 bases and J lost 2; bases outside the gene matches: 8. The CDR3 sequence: CASLRQGVQETQYF. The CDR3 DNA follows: TGTGCCAGCCTTCGACAGGGTGTACAAGAGACCCAGTACTTC.

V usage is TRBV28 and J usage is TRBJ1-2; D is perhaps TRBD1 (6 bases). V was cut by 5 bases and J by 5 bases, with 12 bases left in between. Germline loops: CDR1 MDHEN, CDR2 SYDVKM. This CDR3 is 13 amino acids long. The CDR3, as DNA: TGTGCCAGCAGTCTTCCTGGACAGTATGGCTACACCTTC. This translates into CASSLPGQYGYTF.

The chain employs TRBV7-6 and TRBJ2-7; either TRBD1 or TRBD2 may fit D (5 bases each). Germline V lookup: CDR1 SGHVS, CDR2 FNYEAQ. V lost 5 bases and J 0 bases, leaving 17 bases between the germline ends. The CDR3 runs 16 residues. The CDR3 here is CASSPRVGDGSYEQYF. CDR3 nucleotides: TGTGCCAGCAGCCCCCGGGTGGGGGACGGCTCCTACGAGCAGTACTTC.

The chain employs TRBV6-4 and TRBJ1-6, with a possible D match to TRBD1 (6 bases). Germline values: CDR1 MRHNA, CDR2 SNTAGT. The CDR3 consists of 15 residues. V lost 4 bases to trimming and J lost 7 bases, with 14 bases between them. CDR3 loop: CASSATTGNNSPLHF. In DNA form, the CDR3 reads TGTGCCAGCAGTGCCACAACAGGGAACAATTCACCCCTCCACTTT.

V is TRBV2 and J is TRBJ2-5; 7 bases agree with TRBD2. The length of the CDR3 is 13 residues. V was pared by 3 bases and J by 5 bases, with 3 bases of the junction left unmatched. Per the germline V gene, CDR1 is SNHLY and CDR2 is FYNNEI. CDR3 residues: CASSEQGGETQYF. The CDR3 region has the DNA TGTGCCAGCAGTGAGCAGGGAGGGGAGACCCAGTACTTC.

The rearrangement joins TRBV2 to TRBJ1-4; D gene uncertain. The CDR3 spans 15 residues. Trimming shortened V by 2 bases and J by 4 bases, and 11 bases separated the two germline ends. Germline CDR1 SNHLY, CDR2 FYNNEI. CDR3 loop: CASSEQLSFNEKLFF. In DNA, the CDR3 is TGTGCCAGCAGTGAACAGTTATCTTTTAATGAAAAACTGTTTTTT.

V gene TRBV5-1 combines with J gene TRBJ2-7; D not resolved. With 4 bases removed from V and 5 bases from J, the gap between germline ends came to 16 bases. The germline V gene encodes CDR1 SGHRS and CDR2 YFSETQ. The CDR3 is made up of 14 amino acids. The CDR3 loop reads CASSQPIGNHEQYF. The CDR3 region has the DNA TGCGCCAGCAGCCAACCCATTGGAAACCACGAGCAGTACTTC.

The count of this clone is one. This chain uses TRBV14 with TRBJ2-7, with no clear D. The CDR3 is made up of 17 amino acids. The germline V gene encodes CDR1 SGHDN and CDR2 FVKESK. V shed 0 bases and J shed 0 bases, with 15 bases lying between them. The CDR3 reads CASSQDLSPGYSYEQYF. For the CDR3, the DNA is TGTGCCAGCAGCCAAGATCTTTCCCCAGGCTACTCCTACGAGCAGTACTTC.

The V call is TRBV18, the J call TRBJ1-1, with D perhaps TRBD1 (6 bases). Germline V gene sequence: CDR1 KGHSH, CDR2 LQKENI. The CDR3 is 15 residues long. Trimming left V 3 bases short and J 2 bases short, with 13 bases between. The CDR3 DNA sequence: TGTGCCAGCTCACCTAGGGGGGCGGACAACACTGAAGCTTTCTTT. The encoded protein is CASSPRGADNTEAFF.

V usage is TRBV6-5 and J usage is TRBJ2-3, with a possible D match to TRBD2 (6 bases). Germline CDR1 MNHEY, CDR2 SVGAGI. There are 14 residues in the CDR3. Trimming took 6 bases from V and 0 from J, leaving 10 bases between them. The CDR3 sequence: CASSKGTSTDTQYF. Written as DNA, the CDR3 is TGTGCCAGCAGCAAAGGGACTAGCACAGATACGCAGTATTTT.

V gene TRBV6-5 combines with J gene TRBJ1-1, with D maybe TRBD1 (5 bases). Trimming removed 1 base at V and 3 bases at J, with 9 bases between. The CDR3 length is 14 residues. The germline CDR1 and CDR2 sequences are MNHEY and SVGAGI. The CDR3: CASSYLSTDTEAFF. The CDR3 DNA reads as TGTGCCAGCAGTTACTTGTCGACAGACACTGAAGCTTTCTTT.

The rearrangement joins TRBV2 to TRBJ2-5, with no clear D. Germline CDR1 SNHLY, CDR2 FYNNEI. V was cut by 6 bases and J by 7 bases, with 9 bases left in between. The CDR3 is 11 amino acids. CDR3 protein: CASSPPATQYF. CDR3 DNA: TGTGCCAGCAGCCCCCCGGCGACCCAGTACTTC.

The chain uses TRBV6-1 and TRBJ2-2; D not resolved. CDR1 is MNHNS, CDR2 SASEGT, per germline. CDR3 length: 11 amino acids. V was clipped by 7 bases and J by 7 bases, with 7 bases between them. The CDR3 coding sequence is TGTGCCAGCACCCCGGGCGGGGAGCTGTTTTTT. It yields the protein CASTPGGELFF.

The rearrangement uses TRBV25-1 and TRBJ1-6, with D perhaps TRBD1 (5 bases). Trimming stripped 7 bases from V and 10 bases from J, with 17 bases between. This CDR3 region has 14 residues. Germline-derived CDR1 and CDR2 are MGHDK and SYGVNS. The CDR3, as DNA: TGTGCCAGCAAAGCGCAGGGAGGCTGGTCACCCCTCCACTTT. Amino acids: CASKAQGGWSPLHF.

In DNA, the CDR3 is TGTGCCAGCAGTGAAGCACAATGGGGGAATGAGCAGTTCTTC. It encodes CASSEAQWGNEQFF. The chain recombines TRBV6-1 with TRBJ2-1, with D perhaps given as TRBD1 or TRBD2 (5 bases each). The CDR3 sequence is 14 residues long. The V gene's germline CDR1 is MNHNS and CDR2 SASEGT. Trimming shortened V by 0 bases and J by 7 bases, and 10 bases separated the two germline ends.